This T cell receptor (beta chain) derives from a study of cytomegalovirus exposure and HLA in healthy donors. General observations from the study: Sequencing probably produced one cluster of sequence variants that were highly shared. Across donors, sequencing depth was assumed by presence/absence analyses to be roughly uniform. A later analysis found TCR association rates differed by HLA locus, highest for DRB1 and lowest for HLA-C.

The V gene lost 3 bases and the J gene lost 0 bases, with 11 bases spanning the gap. Germline CDR1 and CDR2: LGHNA and YNFKEQ. CDR3 size: 16 residues. Despite likely unrecorded immune exposures, the donors were nominally healthy at the time of sampling. PCR employed 60 Vbeta and 13 Jbeta primers. Assay: immunoSEQ multiplex PCR; the TCRdb copy retains only in-frame clones and omits some. The table shows over 90,000 clones, with 73% occurring only once. Comment on this clone: No antigen is known for it.

What was sequenced was PBMCs. The V gene is TRBV4-2, the J gene TRBJ1-4, with D tentatively TRBD1 (6 bases). The sequence was obtained from a man aged 40-49 years in good health and CMV-seronegative. CDR3 sequence (DNA): TGTGCCAGCAGCCAGGTACAGGGCACAACTAATGAAAAACTGTTTTTT. Translation gives CASSQVQGTTNEKLFF.